This T cell receptor (beta chain) was captured in a study of blood T cell repertoires in COVID-19. Study-level information: Donors in the United States, Italy and Spain gave samples during acute or convalescent COVID-19. T cells, B-cell-depleted T cells, or PBMCs provided the cDNA or gDNA that served as material.

This CDR3 has 15 amino acids. Germline V lookup: CDR1 SNHLY, CDR2 FYNNEI. The V gene end was trimmed by 7 bases and the J gene end by 2 bases; junction bases not matched to a gene: 5. In the original analysis: Cell counts per sample came from amplifying reference gene primers. Profiling relied on immunoSEQ multiplex PCR, and the TCRdb table lists in-frame clones only, not all of them. For V, J and clone size, that table is used; D and trimming come from the DNA. The sample shows tens of thousands of clones, 88% of them seen only once. This TCR was sampled from a man between 65 and 85 years old with acute or convalescent COVID-19. This chain connects TRBV2 to TRBJ2-3; 11 bases match TRBD2. Sequencing was carried out using peripheral blood. The CDR3 is CASTGLAGFTDTQYF. The CDR3 DNA reads as TGTGCCAGCACCGGACTAGCGGGTTTCACAGATACGCAGTATTTT.